One and the same sample provided the 10 T cell receptor beta chains below, sequenced in a study of blood T cell repertoires in COVID-19. Data came from immunoSEQ multiplex PCR; TCRdb stores just in-frame clones and leaves some out. The repertoire holds more than 300,000 clones, with 90% as singletons. Input material: peripheral blood. These receptors originate from a woman aged 40 to 55 with COVID-19, enrolled during active disease.

In regard to this clone: Within the sample, other DNA sequences also encode this same CDR3. The chain combines TRBV19 with TRBJ2-5, with D tentatively TRBD2 (5 bases). Trimming pared 1 base from V and 4 bases from J, leaving 10 bases between. In germline, CDR1 is LNHDA, CDR2 SQIVND (reference sequence). This CDR3 has 14 amino acids. CDR3 protein: CASSIGSGRETQYF. For the CDR3, the DNA is TGTGCCAGTAGTATAGGATCTGGGAGAGAGACCCAGTACTTC.

The genes are TRBV27 and TRBJ1-6; D unclear. The V end was cut by 1 base, the J end by 3 bases, with 10 bases between. This CDR3 is 16 amino acids long. Germline V CDR1 and CDR2: MNHEY, SMNVEV (reference sequence). The CDR3 here is CASSLFRTDYNSPLHF. DNA for the CDR3: TGTGCCAGCAGTTTATTTCGTACAGACTATAATTCACCCCTCCACTTT.

This sequence joins TRBV2 and TRBJ2-7; the D is unclear. Between the trimmed V and J ends, which lost 5 bases and 5 bases, there was a span of 7 bases. The V gene's germline CDR1 is SNHLY and CDR2 FYNNEI. CDR3 size: 11 residues. The CDR3 coding sequence is TGTGCCAGCAGTCGTACAGACGAGCAGTACTTC. Translated, it gives CASSRTDEQYF.

The chain carries TRBV5-6 and TRBJ1-2; weak D call: TRBD1 (6 bases). The CDR3 is made up of 14 amino acids. CDR1 is SGHDT, CDR2 YYEEEE, per germline. Trimming stripped 2 bases from V and 5 bases from J, with 13 bases between. CDR3 nucleotide sequence: TGTGCCAGCAGCTTTCCCCGCAGGGGATATGGCTACACCTTC. The encoded protein is CASSFPRRGYGYTF.

V and J are TRBV6-5 and TRBJ1-2, with D tentatively TRBD1 (5 bases). The CDR3 has 16 amino acids. The germline gives CDR1 MNHEY, CDR2 SVGAGI. V lost 1 base and J lost 8, with 20 bases in between. CDR3 in amino acids: CASSYFGGGASSGYTF. For the CDR3, the DNA is TGTGCCAGCAGTTACTTCGGGGGGGGTGCAAGCTCGGGCTACACCTTC.

In this sample, this clone turned up once. V is TRBV6-1 and J is TRBJ1-6; unclear D gene. The CDR3 contains 14 residues. V was cut by 6 bases and J by 0 bases, with 6 bases left in between. Germline V gene lookup returns CDR1 MNHNS and CDR2 SASEGT. CDR3: CASRESSYNSPLHF. DNA for the CDR3: TGTGCCAGCAGGGAGAGCTCCTATAATTCACCCCTCCACTTT.

The V call is TRBV18, the J call TRBJ2-7; 11 bases are shared with TRBD1. The CDR3 contains 18 residues. Germline assignment: CDR1 KGHSH and CDR2 LQKENI. V trimming: 4 bases; J trimming: 0 bases; junction bases outside the gene matches: 11. The CDR3 sequence is CASSQLPRTGGNSYEQYF. The CDR3 nucleotides read TGTGCCAGCTCACAACTACCCCGGACAGGGGGCAACTCCTACGAGCAGTACTTC.

This clone was detected only a few times. V and J are TRBV14 and TRBJ1-6, with 9 bases lining up with TRBD1. The CDR3 length is 14 residues. With V trimmed by 3 bases and J by 7 bases, 1 base remained unmatched. Germline CDR1 is SGHDN and CDR2 is FVKESK. This CDR3 is CASSQTGGNSPLHF. The CDR3 DNA reads as TGTGCCAGCAGCCAGACAGGGGGGAATTCACCCCTCCACTTT.

This clone was seen a single time. The rearrangement uses TRBV6-5 and TRBJ1-2; 8 bases align to TRBD1. CDR3 length: 13 residues. Looked up from germline, CDR1 is MNHEY and CDR2 is SVGAGI. The V and J ends lost 4 bases and 6 bases, in that order; junction bases with no gene match: 4. The CDR3 loop is CASSLTGGNGYTF. CDR3 sequence (DNA): TGTGCCAGCAGTTTAACAGGGGGTAATGGCTACACCTTC.

V is TRBV7-8 and J is TRBJ2-5, with a tentative D call TRBD1 (5 bases). The length of the CDR3 is 15 residues. Germline CDR1 is SGHVS and CDR2 is FQNEAQ. V was trimmed by 5 bases and J by 5 bases, leaving 18 bases between them. The CDR3 DNA is TGTGCCAGCAGCGACCAGGGTGCCAGAAAGGAGACCCAGTACTTC. Translating it yields CASSDQGARKETQYF.